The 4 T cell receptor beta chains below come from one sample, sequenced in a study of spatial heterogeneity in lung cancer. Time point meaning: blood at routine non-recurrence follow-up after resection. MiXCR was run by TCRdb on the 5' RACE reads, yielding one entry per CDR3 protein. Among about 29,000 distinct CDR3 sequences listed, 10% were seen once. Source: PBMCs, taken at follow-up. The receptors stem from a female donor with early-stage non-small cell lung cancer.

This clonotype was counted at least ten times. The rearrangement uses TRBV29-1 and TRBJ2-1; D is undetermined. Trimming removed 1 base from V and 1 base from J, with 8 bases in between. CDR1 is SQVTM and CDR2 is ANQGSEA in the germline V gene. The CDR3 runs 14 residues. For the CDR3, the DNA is TGCAGCGTTGAAGGGTTAGCATCCTACAATGAGCAGTTCTTC. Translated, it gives CSVEGLASYNEQFF.

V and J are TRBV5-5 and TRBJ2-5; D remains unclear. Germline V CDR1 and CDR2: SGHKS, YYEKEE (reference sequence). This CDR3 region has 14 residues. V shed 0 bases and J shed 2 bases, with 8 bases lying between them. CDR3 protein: CASSLVMGQETQYF. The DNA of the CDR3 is TGTGCCAGCAGCTTGGTTATGGGGCAAGAGACCCAGTACTTC.

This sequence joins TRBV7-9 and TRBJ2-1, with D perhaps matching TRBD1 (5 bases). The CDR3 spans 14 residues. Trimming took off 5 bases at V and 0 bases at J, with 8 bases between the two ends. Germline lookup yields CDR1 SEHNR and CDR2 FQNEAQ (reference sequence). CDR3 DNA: TGTGCCAGCAGCATGACAGACTCCTACAATGAGCAGTTCTTC. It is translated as CASSMTDSYNEQFF.

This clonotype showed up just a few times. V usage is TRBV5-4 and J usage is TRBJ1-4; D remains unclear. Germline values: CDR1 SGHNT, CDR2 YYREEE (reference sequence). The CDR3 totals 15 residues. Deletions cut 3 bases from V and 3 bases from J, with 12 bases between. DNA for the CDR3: TGTGCCAGCAGCTCGGACGGCTACTCTAATGAAAAACTGTTTTTT. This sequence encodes CASSSDGYSNEKLFF.